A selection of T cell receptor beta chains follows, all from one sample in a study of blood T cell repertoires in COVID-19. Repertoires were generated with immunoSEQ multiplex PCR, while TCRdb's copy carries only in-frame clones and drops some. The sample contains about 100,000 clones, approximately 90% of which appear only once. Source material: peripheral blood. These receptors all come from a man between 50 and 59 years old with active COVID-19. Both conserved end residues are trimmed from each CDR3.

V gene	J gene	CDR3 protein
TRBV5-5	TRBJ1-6	ASSLAAGYNSPLH
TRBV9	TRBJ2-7	ASSAKTGPYEQY
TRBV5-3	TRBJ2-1	ARSSRLGLFYLYNEQF
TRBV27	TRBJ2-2	ASSFRARNSGNTGELF
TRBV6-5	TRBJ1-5	ASSYRAGVSNQPQH
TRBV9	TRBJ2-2	ASSAAGTNTGELF
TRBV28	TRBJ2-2	ASSLGSRRSGELF
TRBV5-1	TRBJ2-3	ASSLAITPGVDTQY
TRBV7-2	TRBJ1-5	ASSFMGTGVEPQH
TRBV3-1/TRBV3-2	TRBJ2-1	ASSQGLAGTYNEQF
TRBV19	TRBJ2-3	ASSTISGATTDTQY
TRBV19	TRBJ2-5	ASSPGGDRQTQY
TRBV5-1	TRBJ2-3	ASGGPSGRPDTQY
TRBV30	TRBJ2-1	AWRLLAGGEQF
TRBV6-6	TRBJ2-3	ALAGRSSTDTQY
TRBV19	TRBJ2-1	ASSMGTSVNNEQF